This TCR beta chain was identified during a study of blood T cell repertoires in acute mononucleosis (dated by TCRdb to the early 2020s). Notes on the research overall: Acute-phase samples, representing the primary response, were taken within 2 weeks of symptom onset. The mean blood EBV load was 3.8 log10 genome copies per million B cells in acute infection and 2.6 at convalescence. In acute infection, YVL-BR-specific cells made up a mean of roughly 2.1% of blood CD8 T cells and GLC-BM-specific cells made up a mean of approximately 1.2%. Broad study findings and their caveats: Both chains appeared to be involved in GLC-BM selection, with public TCRbeta motifs on BV14-BJ2 and BV20-BJ1 being observed alongside a TCRalpha motif on AV5-AJ31. The low acute-to-convalescent clonotype overlap might be partly explained by sampling error, because only a fraction of each donor's blood was analyzed. With only a few donors in the cohort, group averages were based on very few individuals. Just roughly 9.1% of the unique acute clonotypes remained in convalescence, but these persisting clonotypes accounted for most of the response, and new, diverse de novo clonotypes seemingly replaced the other acute clonotypes.

Via the germline V gene, CDR1 is MGHDK and CDR2 SYGVNS. There are 15 amino acids in the CDR3, from cysteine to phenylalanine inclusive. The CDR3 DNA has 45 bases and is translated from base 1. Relative to germline, V is 5 bases shorter and J is 4 bases shorter, with 17 bases between their ends. For TCR profiling, total RNA from no fewer than 9,000 sorted tetramer+ CD8 T cells was reverse transcribed into cDNA. PCR amplification of CDR3 regions used primers annealing to V and J regions and added unique molecular identifiers so that templates could be tracked. TCRalpha and TCRbeta chains were profiled using the immunoSEQ platform, including its sequencing and error-correction standards. The study's own analysis went as follows. Clonal copy numbers were corrected for sequencing and PCR errors, and IMGT conventions were followed to define CDR3s. Analysis was restricted to productive rearrangements and performed with immunoSEQ Analyzer versions 2.0 and 3.0, while gene-pairing frequencies underwent further processing in Microsoft Excel. Circos plots were used to display V-J pairings, and MEME together with a custom motifSearch program was used to find CDR3 motifs. The OLGA algorithm was used to calculate the probability of generation of TCR sequences. Clonotypes seen at both visits were called persistent; those seen only acutely were nonpersistent; those seen only at convalescence were de novo. Any amino acid clonotype used by more than one donor was defined as a public TCR. The table was pulled from immuneACCESS by TCRdb, which kept in-frame rearrangements only. Such tables lose some clones; where checked, under half of the loss comes from unresolved V genes, and the rest has no known cause. V, J and clone size were drawn from that table, and D and trimming were deduced from the DNA. Here the sample has some 2,000 clones; approximately 67% occur a single time. Clones ranked in the top ten supply roughly 46% of the sample.

A remark on this clone: Within one base of it there is no much larger clone, and no base qualities were kept.

Reading the label with the study, this specimen's time point is: acute infectious mononucleosis, at clinical presentation within 2 weeks of symptom onset (visit 1). Over primary infection, the study followed CD8 T cell responses to two immunodominant EBV epitopes: BRLF1 109 (YVL-BR) and BMLF1 280 (GLC-BM). A positive serum heterophile antibody test and EBV viral capsid antigen-specific IgM indicated primary EBV infection. Magnetic positive selection (MACS) was first used to enrich total CD8 T cells from PBMCs. Live CD3+ CD8+ tetramer+ cells were sorted on a FACSAria III to over 90% purity. A PE-conjugated tetramer loaded with the BMLF1 280-288 peptide was used for cell sorting. TCR repertoires of EBV epitope-specific CD8 T cells were deep-sequenced directly ex vivo after tetramer sorting, at acute infection and at convalescence. The donors were three individuals between about 18 and 29 years old who had clinical acute infectious mononucleosis and laboratory evidence of primary EBV infection. Heparinized peripheral blood was drawn at clinical presentation with mononucleosis symptoms and was drawn again about 6 months later. PBMCs were isolated by Ficoll-Paque density gradient centrifugation.

This sequence was found in a woman younger than 35 with infectious mononucleosis caused by EBV. The V and J segments used are TRBV25-1 and TRBJ1-2, with the D segment identity uncertain. Sequencing was performed on EBV GLC epitope tetramer+ CD8+ T cells sorted from PBMCs, taken during acute infectious mononucleosis. The cell subset or site tag for this specimen amounts to: CD8 T cells binding tetramer with EBV BMLF1 280-288 peptide (GLC-BM). CDR3 reads: CASSSLVTATYGYTF. The DNA sequence follows: TGTGCCAGCAGTTCCCTTGTCACCGCCACCTATGGCTACACCTTC.